The T cell receptor (beta chain) described here comes from a study of blood T cell repertoires in COVID-19. Background on the study: The samples span acute and convalescent COVID-19 from the United States, Italy and Spain. T cells, B-cell-depleted T cells, or PBMCs provided the cDNA or gDNA that served as material.

V trimming: 4 bases; J trimming: 4 bases; junction bases outside the gene matches: 10. Germline V CDR1 and CDR2: SQVTM, ANQGSEA. The length of the CDR3 is 17 residues. Sequencing was performed with immunoSEQ multiplex PCR; in TCRdb, only in-frame clones are kept and a portion is missing. The sample shows fewer than 250,000 clones, 80% to 90% of them seen only once. The chain recombines TRBV29-1 with TRBJ2-1, with 13 bases matching TRBD2. Sequencing was performed on peripheral blood. The sequence derives from a woman in her fifties or sixties with acute or convalescent COVID-19. For the CDR3, the DNA is TGCAGCGTTGGAGGCCTCGGACTAGCGGGAGTTTACAATGAGCAGTTCTTC. This codes for CSVGGLGLAGVYNEQFF.